This TCR beta chain emerged from a study of shared clonotypes between healthy human individuals. Study-wide results and limits: Rarefaction gave evidence that sorted-subset sequencing remained incomplete despite large depth.

Sequencing used immunoSEQ multiplex PCR; TCRdb keeps in-frame clones, though not all of them. The data contain more than 2 million clones, about 93% of them seen just once; the ten biggest clones take up about 1.6%. In regard to this clone: Antigen unknown.

This CDR3 has 16 residues. Germline V gene sequence: CDR1 SGDLS, CDR2 YYNGEE. After removal of 3 bases from V and 7 bases from J, the junction contained 9 bases not matched to a gene. Naive CD8 populations comprised CD45RO-negative cells positively selected for CCR7, excluding terminally differentiated effector memory CD45RA+ cells. Adult donors, all healthy and HIV-negative, had no recent acute infections or vaccinations. V and J are TRBV9 and TRBJ2-1, with 11 positions matching TRBD2. Material: naive CD8+ T cells from PBMCs. The receptor was isolated from a young man in good health. Some clones in this sample may be carry-over from other donors' samples. CDR3 sequence reads: CASSAPLAGEGNEQFF. CDR3 sequence (DNA): TGTGCCAGCAGCGCCCCACTAGCGGGAGAAGGGAATGAGCAGTTCTTC.